This TCR beta chain is from a study of identical twins. TCRdb reprocessed the 5' RACE reads with MiXCR, giving one entry per CDR3 protein. The table shows 540,000 or so distinct CDR3 sequences, with more than 20% occurring only once. These sequences were also reported in another study, on yellow fever vaccine responses in identical twins.

The specimen was CD4+ T cells sorted from blood. The TCR comes from a woman aged 18-29 years in good health.

The CDR3 DNA sequence: TGTGCCAGCAGTTACCGGGAAAGGACTGAAGCTTTCTTT. Protein sequence: CASSYRERTEAFF. This chain joins TRBV6-5 and TRBJ1-1; D remains unclear. The CDR3 sequence is 13 residues long. V lost 2 bases to trimming and J lost 5 bases, with 9 bases between them. From germline, CDR1 is MNHEY and CDR2 SVGAGI.